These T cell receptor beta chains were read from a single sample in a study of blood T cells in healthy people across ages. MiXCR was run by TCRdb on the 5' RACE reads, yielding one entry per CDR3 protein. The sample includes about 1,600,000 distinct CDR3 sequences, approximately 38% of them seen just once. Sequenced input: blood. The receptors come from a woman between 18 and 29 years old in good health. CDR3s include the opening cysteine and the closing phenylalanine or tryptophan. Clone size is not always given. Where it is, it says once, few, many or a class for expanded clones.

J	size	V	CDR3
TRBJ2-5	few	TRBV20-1	CSASEWGLQETQYF
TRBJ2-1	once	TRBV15	CATTLGGSYNEQFF
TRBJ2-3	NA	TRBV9	CASSVEGSGATTQYF
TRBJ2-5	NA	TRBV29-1	CSVEARANQETQYF
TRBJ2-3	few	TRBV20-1	CSASGTFSADTQYF
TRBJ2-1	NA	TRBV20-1	CSAPPPGGPYNEQFF
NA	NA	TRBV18	CASSPSGTSGSHEQYF
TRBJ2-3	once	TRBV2	CASSAPGPSTDTQYF
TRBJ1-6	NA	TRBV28	CASSLPDRAGPLHF
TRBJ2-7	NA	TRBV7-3	CASSLMGGLSEQYF
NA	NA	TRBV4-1	CASSRTGTGVYEQYF
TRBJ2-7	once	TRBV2	CASRISGMSSYEQYF
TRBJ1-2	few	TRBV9	CASSEPTAANYGYTF
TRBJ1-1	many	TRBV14	CASSQGVKNTEAFF
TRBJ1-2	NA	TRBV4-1	CASSPDLDYGYTF
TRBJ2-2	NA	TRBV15	CATSRDGSGSAGELFF
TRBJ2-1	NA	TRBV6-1	CASSEFEGATYNEQFF
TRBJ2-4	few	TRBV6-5	CASRPTDISTIQYF
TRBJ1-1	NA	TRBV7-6	CASSALLGQGMNTEAFF
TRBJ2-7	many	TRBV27	CASSLSGGLSYEQYF
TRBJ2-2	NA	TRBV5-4	CASSIPTGELFF
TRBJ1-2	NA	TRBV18	CASSPGRGTGYTF
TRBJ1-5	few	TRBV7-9	CASSREGLNQHF
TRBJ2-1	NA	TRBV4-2	CASSQDVASGGLEQFF
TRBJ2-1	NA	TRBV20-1	CSASSGLVFF
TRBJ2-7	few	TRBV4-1	CASSFSSGTSGRLGEQYF
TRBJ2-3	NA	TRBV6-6	CASSYDPLTDTQYF
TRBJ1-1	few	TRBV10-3	CAISEGYRYEAFF
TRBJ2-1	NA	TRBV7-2	CASSLPRGNNEQFF
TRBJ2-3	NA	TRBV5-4	CASSSGRGRGASMDTQYF
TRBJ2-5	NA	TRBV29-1	CSVLRTNEQYF
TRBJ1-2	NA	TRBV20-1	CSARDRDRAKYGYTF
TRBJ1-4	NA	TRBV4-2	CASSPSTKEKLFF
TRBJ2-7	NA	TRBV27	CASSSSTERADYEQYF
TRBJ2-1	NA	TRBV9	CASSSGGPPYNEQFF
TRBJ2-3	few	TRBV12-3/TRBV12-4	CASSFSGGGRTDTQYF
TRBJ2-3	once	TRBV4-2	CASSQETSEAQYF